This TCR beta chain was profiled in a study of blood T cell repertoires in COVID-19. V lost 4 bases and J lost 5, with 15 bases in between. The length of the CDR3 is 14 residues. CDR1 is SGHRS, CDR2 YFSETQ, per germline. Original handling: Amplification of reference gene primers was used by the study to estimate nucleated cell counts. The repertoire was sequenced with immunoSEQ multiplex PCR; TCRdb's copy has only in-frame clones and lacks some. The V and J calls and clone size are taken from that table; D and trimming were inferred from the DNA. The table has 300,000 or so clones, roughly 90% seen once; the top ten hold roughly 2.8%.

The sample was peripheral blood. J is TRBJ1-1 and V is TRBV5-1; D may be TRBD1 (5 bases). The receptor comes from a woman aged 25 to 39 with COVID-19, enrolled during active disease. The DNA of the CDR3 is TGCGCCAGCAGCGTGCTGGGGGAGGGGACTGAAGCTTTCTTT. It specifies CASSVLGEGTEAFF.